These 5 T cell receptor beta chains originate from one sample sequenced in a study of blood T cell repertoires in COVID-19. Profiling relied on immunoSEQ multiplex PCR, and the TCRdb table lists in-frame clones only, not all of them. This sample has over 150,000 clones, with about nine tenths found just once. Sample: PBMCs or T cells enriched from blood (not recorded which). All receptors come from a woman in her thirties who had recovered from COVID-19.

The sample holds many counts of this clone. The chain links TRBV3-1 (or the pseudogene TRBV3-2) to TRBJ2-1, with D unclear. Germline loops: CDR1 LGHDT, CDR2 YNNKEL (reference sequence). CDR3 length equals 13 residues. Between the trimmed V and J ends, which lost 0 bases and 6 bases, there was a span of 6 bases. The CDR3 sequence is CASSQDRLNEQFF. The CDR3 coding sequence is TGTGCCAGCAGCCAAGATCGACTCAATGAGCAGTTCTTC.

The chain has TRBV29-1 and TRBJ2-7; 8 bases agree with TRBD1. This CDR3 spans 15 amino acids. V trimming: 7 bases; J trimming: 2 bases; junction bases outside the gene matches: 13. The germline V gene has CDR1 SQVTM and CDR2 ANQGSEA. The CDR3: CSAQRGTGRAYEQYF. The DNA for the CDR3 is TGCAGCGCGCAACGTGGGACAGGTAGGGCCTACGAGCAGTACTTC.

The chain combines TRBV11-2 with TRBJ1-2; D ambiguous. Germline V lookup: CDR1 SGHAT, CDR2 FQNNGV. The CDR3 is 12 amino acids. Trimming shortened V by 2 bases and J by 8 bases, and 9 bases separated the two germline ends. CDR3 nucleotide sequence: TGTGCCAGCAGCTTAACGCCGGGAGGCTACACCTTC. Its translation: CASSLTPGGYTF.

This clone has more than one count but fewer than ten. The same CDR3 can be traced to other DNA sequences in this sample. This sequence joins TRBV5-6 and TRBJ1-1, with a weak D call TRBD1 (5 bases). V shed 4 bases and J shed 0 bases, with 7 bases lying between them. CDR1 and CDR2 (germline): SGHDT, YYEEEE. The CDR3 length is 13 residues. This chain's CDR3 is CASSRGMNTEAFF. The CDR3 coding sequence is TGTGCCAGCAGCAGGGGCATGAACACTGAAGCTTTCTTT.

The genes are TRBV23-1 and TRBJ2-7; D perhaps matches TRBD1 (6 bases). TRBV23-1 is annotated as an ORF whose role is uncertain. There are 15 residues in the CDR3. V gave up 4 bases and J gave up 2 bases, with 15 bases separating them. CDR3 coding DNA: TGCGCCAGCAGTCCCGCCGGACAGAGAGCCTACGAGCAGTACTTC. Protein product: CASSPAGQRAYEQYF.